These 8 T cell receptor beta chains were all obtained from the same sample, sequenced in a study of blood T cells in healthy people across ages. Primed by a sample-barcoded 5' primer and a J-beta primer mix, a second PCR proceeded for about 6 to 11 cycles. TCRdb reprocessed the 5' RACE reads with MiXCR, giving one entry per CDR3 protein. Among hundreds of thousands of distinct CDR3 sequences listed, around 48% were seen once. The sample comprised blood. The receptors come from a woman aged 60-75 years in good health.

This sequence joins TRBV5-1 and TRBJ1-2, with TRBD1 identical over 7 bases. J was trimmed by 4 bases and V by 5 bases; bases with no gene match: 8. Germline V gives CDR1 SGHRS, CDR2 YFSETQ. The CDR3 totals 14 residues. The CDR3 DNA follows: TGCGCCAGCAGTTCACAGGGGTCCTCCTATGGCTACACCTTC. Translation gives CASSSQGSSYGYTF.

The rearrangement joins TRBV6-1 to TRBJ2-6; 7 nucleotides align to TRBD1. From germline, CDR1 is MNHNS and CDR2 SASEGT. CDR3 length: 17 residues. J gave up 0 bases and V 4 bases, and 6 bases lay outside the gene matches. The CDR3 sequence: CASSVNRGYSGANVLTF. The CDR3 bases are TGTGCCAGCAGTGTGAACAGGGGCTACTCTGGGGCCAACGTCCTGACTTTC.

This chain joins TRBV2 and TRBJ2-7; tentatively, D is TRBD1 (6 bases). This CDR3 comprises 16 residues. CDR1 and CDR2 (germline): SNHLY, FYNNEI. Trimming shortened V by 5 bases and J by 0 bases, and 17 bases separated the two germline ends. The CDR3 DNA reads TGTGCCAGCAGTAGCCTCGGACAGCCCAACTCCTACGAGCAGTACTTC. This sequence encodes CASSSLGQPNSYEQYF.

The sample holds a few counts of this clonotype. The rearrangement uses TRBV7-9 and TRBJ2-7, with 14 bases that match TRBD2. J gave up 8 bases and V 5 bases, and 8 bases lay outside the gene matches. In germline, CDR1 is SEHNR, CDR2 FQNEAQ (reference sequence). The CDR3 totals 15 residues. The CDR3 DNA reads TGTGCCAGCAGCCCGCAAGGGACTAGCGGGAGAAAGCAGTACTTC. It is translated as CASSPQGTSGRKQYF.

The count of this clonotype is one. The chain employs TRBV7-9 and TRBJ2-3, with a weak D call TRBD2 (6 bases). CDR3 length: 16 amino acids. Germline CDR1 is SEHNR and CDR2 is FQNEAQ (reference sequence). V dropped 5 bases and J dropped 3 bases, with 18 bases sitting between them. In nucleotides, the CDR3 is TGTGCCAGCAGCCGGACGGGCGGACGGGGGACAGATACGCAGTATTTT. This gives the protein CASSRTGGRGTDTQYF.

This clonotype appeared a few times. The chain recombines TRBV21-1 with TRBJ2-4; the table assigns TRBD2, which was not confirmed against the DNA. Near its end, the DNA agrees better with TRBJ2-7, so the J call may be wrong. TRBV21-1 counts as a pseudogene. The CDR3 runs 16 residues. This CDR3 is CASSATGPREGYEQYF. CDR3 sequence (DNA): TGTGCCAGCAGCGCGACAGGTCCTCGGGAGGGCTACGAGCAGTACTTC.

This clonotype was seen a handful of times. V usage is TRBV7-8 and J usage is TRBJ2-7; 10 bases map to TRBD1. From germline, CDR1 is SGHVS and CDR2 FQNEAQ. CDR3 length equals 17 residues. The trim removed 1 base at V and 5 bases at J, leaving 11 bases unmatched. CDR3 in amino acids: CASSLVPRQGAKDEQYF. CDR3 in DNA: TGTGCCAGCAGCTTAGTTCCCCGACAGGGGGCCAAGGACGAGCAGTACTTC.

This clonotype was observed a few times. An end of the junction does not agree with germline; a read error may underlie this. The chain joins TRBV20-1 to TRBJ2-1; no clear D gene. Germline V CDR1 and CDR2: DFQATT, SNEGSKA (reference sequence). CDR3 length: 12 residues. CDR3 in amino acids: CSAKGSNNEQFF. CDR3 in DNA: TGCAGTGCTAAGGGCTCCAACAATGAGCAGTTCTTC.